This T cell receptor beta chain was sequenced during a study of Graves' ophthalmopathy and Graves' hyperthyroidism. The CDR3 is 14 amino acids. Germline-derived CDR1 and CDR2 are SEHNR and FQNEAQ (reference sequence). V lost 5 bases to trimming and J lost 4 bases, with 11 bases between them. The sequenced template was RNA, covering the TCR beta CDR3 region. RT-PCR with HTBI primers came first, then second-round multiplex PCR. Each CDR3 protein gets one entry after TCRdb re-called the multiplex PCR reads with MiXCR. Of 200,000 to 250,000 distinct CDR3 sequences listed, under 30% are singletons. This clonotype was recorded many times.

The sequence came from a man in his forties or fifties with Graves' ophthalmopathy. The specimen was peripheral blood. J is TRBJ2-2 and V is TRBV7-9; TRBD1 might be the D (6 bases). CDR3 nucleotides: TGTGCCAGCAGCCCAACAGGGACCACCGGGGAGCTGTTTTTT. This encodes CASSPTGTTGELFF.